One sample yielded the 8 T cell receptor beta chains listed below, sequenced in a study of blood T cells in healthy people across ages. Next came a second PCR, run for about 7 to 12 cycles, which used a sample-barcoded 5' primer along with a J-beta primer mix. Via MiXCR, TCRdb re-called the 5' RACE reads, giving one row per CDR3 protein. Among roughly 800,000 distinct CDR3 sequences listed, roughly 25% were seen once. The same sample was also studied in work on T cells of mothers and their children.

Sequencing used blood. The receptor source for this set is a boy aged 10-17 years in good health.

This clonotype was recorded a few times. The J gene is TRBJ2-7, the V gene TRBV29-1; possibly TRBD1 for D (7 bases). The germline V and J ends were trimmed by 1 base and 1 base, with 14 bases remaining between them. There are 15 residues in the CDR3. The V gene's germline CDR1 is SQVTM and CDR2 ANQGSEA. Written as DNA, the CDR3 is TGCAGCGTTGAAGTAGGCGGGACAGAATCCTACGAGCAGTACTTC. This codes for CSVEVGGTESYEQYF.

This clonotype was counted a few times. This rearrangement joins TRBV7-3 to TRBJ2-1, with TRBD2 identical over 8 bases. The V gene end was trimmed by 4 bases and the J gene end by 10 bases; junction bases not matched to a gene: 9. From germline, CDR1 is SGHTA and CDR2 FQGTGA. This CDR3 is 14 amino acids long. The CDR3 protein is CASSSSGSKGEQFF. As DNA, the CDR3 is TGTGCCAGCAGCTCCAGCGGGAGTAAAGGGGAGCAGTTCTTC. The whole variable domain, filled in from reference TRBV7-3 and TRBJ2-1, reads GAGVSQTPSNKVTEKGKYVELRCDPISGHTALYWYRQSLGQGPEFLIYFQGTGAADDSGLPNDRFFAVRPEGSVSTLKIQRTERGDSAVYLCASSSSGSKGEQFFGPGTRLTVL.

This chain links TRBV4-3 with TRBJ1-6, with D perhaps TRBD1 (6 bases). Germline CDR1 is LGHNA and CDR2 is YSLEER. V was shortened by 0 bases and J by 10 bases, with 16 bases between the two germline ends. The CDR3 totals 16 residues. The CDR3 nucleotides read TGCGCCAGCAGCCAAGACTACAGGGTTTTAGGCTCACCCCTCCACTTT. The encoded protein is CASSQDYRVLGSPLHF.

The chain carries TRBV3-1 and TRBJ2-5; D perhaps matches TRBD2 (6 bases). Germline CDR1 reads LGHDT; CDR2 reads YNNKEL (reference sequence). This CDR3 has 12 residues. The germline V and J ends were trimmed by 4 bases and 10 bases, with 13 bases remaining between them. CDR3 DNA: TGTGCCAGCAGCCCTGGAGGGAGCGTCCAGTACTTC. Its protein product is CASSPGGSVQYF.

The chain carries TRBV3-1 and TRBJ2-5; D unresolved. The V end lost 2 bases, the J end lost 2 bases, and 6 bases lay between the germline ends. Germline CDR1 LGHDT, CDR2 YNNKEL (reference sequence). This CDR3 spans 13 amino acids. In DNA form, the CDR3 reads TGTGCCAGCAGCCAACCGGAACAAGAGACCCAGTACTTC. It yields the protein CASSQPEQETQYF.

The chain employs TRBV12-3 or TRBV12-4 and TRBJ2-7; D unresolved. There are 16 residues in the CDR3. The V end was cut by 0 bases, the J end by 2 bases, with 14 bases between. CDR3 amino acids: CASSLASNSPPYEQYF. CDR3 nucleotide sequence: TGTGCCAGCAGTTTAGCGAGCAACAGCCCTCCCTACGAGCAGTACTTC.

This clonotype showed up just a few times. V is TRBV14 and J is TRBJ1-2, with 9 positions matching TRBD1. CDR3 length equals 14 residues. Per the germline V gene, CDR1 is SGHDN and CDR2 is FVKESK. Germline trimming cut 2 bases from V and 7 bases from J; bases unmatched to any gene: 5. The CDR3 region is CASSQLQGASGYTF. The CDR3 DNA follows: TGTGCCAGCAGCCAATTACAGGGGGCGAGTGGCTACACCTTC.

The rearrangement joins TRBV6-6 to TRBJ2-7; 8 nucleotides line up with TRBD1. The CDR3 totals 12 residues. Looked up from germline, CDR1 is MNHNY and CDR2 is SVGAGI (reference sequence). With 6 bases clipped from V and 9 bases from J, the junction kept 7 bases outside the gene matches. This chain's CDR3 is CASSLSGGGQYF. The CDR3 DNA follows: TGTGCCAGCAGCCTCTCAGGGGGCGGGCAGTACTTC.